This T cell receptor (beta chain) came from a study of T cells after somatic rescue of genetic block. This clone was counted between two and nine times. Profiled with immunoSEQ multiplex PCR; TCRdb holds only in-frame clones, not every one. In the table there are 15,000 or so clones, under 75% of which are singletons. The clonotype was recovered from a boy aged 10-17 years. Specimen: peripheral blood mononuclear cells (PBMCs).

The chain's CDR3 is CASSSGTSGSRKTQYF. The CDR3 DNA sequence: TGTGCCAGCAGCTCCGGGACTAGCGGGAGTAGAAAGACCCAGTACTTC. The chain employs TRBV5-6 and TRBJ2-5, with 14 positions matching TRBD2. V shed 3 bases and J 6 bases; nucleotides not matched to a gene: 7. The CDR3 is made up of 16 amino acids. Germline values: CDR1 SGHDT, CDR2 YYEEEE.